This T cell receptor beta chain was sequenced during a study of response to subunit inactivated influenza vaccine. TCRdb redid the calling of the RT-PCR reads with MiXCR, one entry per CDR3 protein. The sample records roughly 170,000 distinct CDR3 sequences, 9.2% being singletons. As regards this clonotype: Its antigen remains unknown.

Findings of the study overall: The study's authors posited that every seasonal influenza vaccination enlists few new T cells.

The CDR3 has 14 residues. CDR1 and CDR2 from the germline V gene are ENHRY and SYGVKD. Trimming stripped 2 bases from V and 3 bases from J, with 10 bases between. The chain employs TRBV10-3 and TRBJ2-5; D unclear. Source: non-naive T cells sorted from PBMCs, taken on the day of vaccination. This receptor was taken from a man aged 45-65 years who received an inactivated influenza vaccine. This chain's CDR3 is CAISEARAEETQYF. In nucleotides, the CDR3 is TGTGCCATCAGTGAGGCTCGGGCCGAAGAGACCCAGTACTTC.